The present T cell receptor beta chain was sequenced within a study of beta chain features in type 1 diabetes. General study results and limits: Cells with high TCR expression could be over-represented by cDNA sequencing. Moderate yet significant TCRB CDR3 shortening was seen in Type 1 diabetes patients in all four CD4+ subsets.

Expressed TCRB transcripts were sequenced because the entire RNA isolate underwent reverse transcription. Sequencing was performed with immunoSEQ multiplex PCR; in TCRdb, only in-frame clones are kept and a portion is missing. The sample comprises around 690,000 clones, roughly 12% of which are singletons, and 0.095% to 0.15% rests with the top ten. V shed 4 bases and J shed 0 bases, with 10 bases lying between them. CDR3 size: 15 residues. CDR1 and CDR2 (germline): SEHNR, FQNEAQ (reference sequence). Of note for this clone: As yet, its antigen is unknown.

The chain has TRBV7-9 and TRBJ2-1; D is unresolved. The origin of this receptor is a man aged 30-40 years with type 1 diabetes. Sequencing input: naive CD4+ T cells from blood. In DNA, the CDR3 is TGTGCCAGCAGCTCTAGACCCCGCTCCTACAATGAGCAGTTCTTC. This encodes CASSSRPRSYNEQFF.